A selection of T cell receptor beta chains follows, all from one sample in a study of blood T cell repertoires in COVID-19. Only in-frame clones appear in the TCRdb table, and some are missing; sequencing was by immunoSEQ multiplex PCR. Of fewer than 400,000 clones listed, 89% were seen once; the top ten hold 1.5% to 2%. The material sequenced was peripheral blood. These receptors all stem from a woman aged 25 to 39 with COVID-19, enrolled during active disease. Both conserved end residues are part of each CDR3. Each record gives: clone size, V gene, D gene, J gene, CDR3 protein, CDR3 DNA. A D gene is named only where the DNA matches it firmly. Rows may omit the clone size; those that give it use once, few, many or a size class.

abundance: .
v_gene: TRBV19
d_gene: .
j_gene: TRBJ1-4
CDR3aa: CASRRDMGRNEKLFF
CDR3nt: TGTGCCAGTAGAAGAGACATGGGTAGAAATGAAAAACTGTTTTTT

abundance: .
v_gene: TRBV9
d_gene: .
j_gene: TRBJ1-2
CDR3aa: CASSVEAGPNYGYTF
CDR3nt: TGTGCCAGCAGCGTAGAGGCAGGGCCTAACTATGGCTACACCTTC

abundance: .
v_gene: TRBV7-9
d_gene: TRBD2
j_gene: TRBJ2-1
CDR3aa: CASSASGGGNEQFF
CDR3nt: TGTGCCAGCAGCGCAAGCGGGGGAGGCAATGAGCAGTTCTTC

abundance: .
v_gene: TRBV6-5
d_gene: .
j_gene: TRBJ2-1
CDR3aa: CASRSTETRSNEQFF
CDR3nt: TGTGCCAGCAGATCGACAGAGACTAGGTCAAATGAGCAGTTCTTC

abundance: .
v_gene: TRBV29-1
d_gene: .
j_gene: TRBJ1-2
CDR3aa: CSVGIRGGYTF
CDR3nt: TGCAGCGTCGGGATAAGAGGTGGCTACACCTTC

abundance: .
v_gene: TRBV9
d_gene: TRBD2
j_gene: TRBJ2-3
CDR3aa: CASSVVGGGAADTQYF
CDR3nt: TGTGCCAGCAGCGTAGTTGGCGGGGGGGCTGCAGATACGCAGTATTTT

abundance: .
v_gene: TRBV6-5
d_gene: TRBD1
j_gene: TRBJ1-5
CDR3aa: CASSRQGTQPQHF
CDR3nt: TGTGCCAGCAGTCGACAGGGTACTCAGCCCCAGCATTTT

abundance: .
v_gene: TRBV7-3
d_gene: TRBD2
j_gene: TRBJ2-1
CDR3aa: CASSLSIGTSGLSEQFF
CDR3nt: TGTGCCAGCAGCCTCTCTATCGGGACTAGCGGCTTGTCCGAGCAGTTCTTC

abundance: .
v_gene: TRBV7-2
d_gene: TRBD1
j_gene: TRBJ2-1
CDR3aa: CASSSDRGPYNEQFF
CDR3nt: TGTGCCAGCAGCTCGGACAGGGGACCCTACAATGAGCAGTTCTTC

abundance: .
v_gene: TRBV6-5
d_gene: TRBD2
j_gene: TRBJ2-3
CDR3aa: CASMGKRESDTQYF
CDR3nt: TGTGCCAGCATGGGGAAGCGGGAGTCAGATACGCAGTATTTT

abundance: .
v_gene: TRBV7-9
d_gene: .
j_gene: TRBJ2-5
CDR3aa: CASSLEGAQYF
CDR3nt: TGTGCCAGCAGCTTAGAGGGGGCCCAGTACTTC

abundance: .
v_gene: TRBV5-4
d_gene: TRBD2
j_gene: TRBJ2-1
CDR3aa: CASSPSPGGNEQFF
CDR3nt: TGTGCCAGCAGCCCCAGTCCGGGGGGCAATGAGCAGTTCTTC

abundance: .
v_gene: TRBV14
d_gene: .
j_gene: TRBJ1-1
CDR3aa: CASSNTGNTEAFF
CDR3nt: TGTGCCAGCAGTAATACAGGGAACACTGAAGCTTTCTTT

abundance: .
v_gene: TRBV6-2/TRBV6-3
d_gene: .
j_gene: TRBJ1-6
CDR3aa: CASSYYEDYSPLHF
CDR3nt: TGTGCCAGCAGTTACTACGAGGATTATTCACCCCTCCACTTT

abundance: .
v_gene: TRBV27
d_gene: .
j_gene: TRBJ1-5
CDR3aa: CASSPHTAGPQHF
CDR3nt: TGTGCCAGCAGTCCCCACACAGCGGGGCCCCAGCATTTT

abundance: .
v_gene: TRBV5-1
d_gene: TRBD1
j_gene: TRBJ1-2
CDR3aa: CASSSKPQGAHGYTF
CDR3nt: TGCGCCAGCAGCTCGAAGCCTCAGGGGGCTCATGGCTACACCTTC

abundance: .
v_gene: TRBV15
d_gene: .
j_gene: TRBJ2-7
CDR3aa: CATSRDRGTPNYEQYF
CDR3nt: TGTGCCACCAGCAGAGATAGGGGGACACCGAACTACGAGCAGTACTTC

abundance: .
v_gene: TRBV27
d_gene: TRBD1
j_gene: TRBJ1-2
CDR3aa: CASSSRTGGGYTF
CDR3nt: TGTGCCAGCAGTTCTCGGACAGGAGGGGGCTACACCTTC

abundance: .
v_gene: TRBV5-1
d_gene: .
j_gene: TRBJ2-2
CDR3aa: CASSQILETGELFF
CDR3nt: TGCGCCAGCAGCCAGATTTTGGAGACCGGGGAGCTGTTTTTT

abundance: once
v_gene: TRBV3-1/TRBV3-2
d_gene: TRBD1
j_gene: TRBJ1-1
CDR3aa: CASSPGTGGTNTEAFF
CDR3nt: TGTGCCAGCAGCCCGGGGACAGGGGGAACGAACACTGAAGCTTTCTTT

abundance: once
v_gene: TRBV18
d_gene: .
j_gene: TRBJ1-5
CDR3aa: CASTRAGGLSNQPQHF
CDR3nt: TGTGCCAGCACACGGGCCGGGGGGCTTAGCAATCAGCCCCAGCATTTT

abundance: .
v_gene: TRBV10-3
d_gene: TRBD2
j_gene: TRBJ2-5
CDR3aa: CAISESGTSGQPQYF
CDR3nt: TGTGCCATCAGTGAGTCAGGGACTAGCGGGCAACCCCAGTACTTC

abundance: few
v_gene: TRBV5-5
d_gene: .
j_gene: TRBJ1-2
CDR3aa: CASSAGSNYGYTF
CDR3nt: TGTGCCAGCAGCGCAGGGTCTAACTATGGCTACACCTTC

abundance: .
v_gene: TRBV10-3
d_gene: .
j_gene: TRBJ2-5
CDR3aa: CAISVGQQETQYF
CDR3nt: TGTGCCATCAGCGTAGGACAGCAAGAGACCCAGTACTTC

abundance: .
v_gene: TRBV15
d_gene: .
j_gene: TRBJ1-5
CDR3aa: CATRADSYSNQPQHF
CDR3nt: TGTGCCACCAGGGCGGACAGTTATAGCAATCAGCCCCAGCATTTT

abundance: .
v_gene: TRBV6-6
d_gene: .
j_gene: TRBJ1-6
CDR3aa: CASSYSNSSPLHF
CDR3nt: TGTGCCAGCAGTTACTCGAACAGTTCACCCCTCCACTTT

abundance: .
v_gene: TRBV7-8
d_gene: TRBD2
j_gene: TRBJ2-3
CDR3aa: CASSLGTSADTQYF
CDR3nt: TGTGCCAGCAGCTTGGGGACTAGCGCCGATACGCAGTATTTT

abundance: .
v_gene: TRBV18
d_gene: TRBD1
j_gene: TRBJ1-6
CDR3aa: CASSKQTGGGDSPLHF
CDR3nt: TGTGCCAGCTCAAAACAGACAGGGGGCGGTGATTCACCCCTCCACTTT

abundance: .
v_gene: TRBV19
d_gene: .
j_gene: TRBJ2-2
CDR3aa: CASSMRHRNTGELFF
CDR3nt: TGTGCCAGTAGTATGAGACACCGGAACACCGGGGAGCTGTTTTTT

abundance: .
v_gene: TRBV5-1
d_gene: TRBD1
j_gene: TRBJ1-3
CDR3aa: CASSYRGSGNTIYF
CDR3nt: TGCGCCAGCAGCTACAGGGGCTCTGGAAACACCATATATTTT

abundance: .
v_gene: TRBV6-2/TRBV6-3
d_gene: .
j_gene: TRBJ1-5
CDR3aa: CASSPKDKRNQPQHF
CDR3nt: TGTGCCAGCAGTCCAAAGGACAAACGAAATCAGCCCCAGCATTTT

abundance: .
v_gene: TRBV4-1
d_gene: .
j_gene: TRBJ1-2
CDR3aa: CASSLGVRGDDGYTF
CDR3nt: TGCGCCAGCAGCCTCGGTGTCAGGGGCGACGATGGCTACACCTTC

abundance: .
v_gene: TRBV28
d_gene: TRBD1
j_gene: TRBJ2-1
CDR3aa: CASSQRQGANEQFF
CDR3nt: TGTGCCAGCAGCCAACGACAGGGGGCAAATGAGCAGTTCTTC

abundance: .
v_gene: TRBV18
d_gene: .
j_gene: TRBJ2-5
CDR3aa: CASSPPRGGQETQYF
CDR3nt: TGTGCCAGCTCACCCCCCAGGGGAGGGCAAGAGACCCAGTACTTC

abundance: few
v_gene: TRBV28
d_gene: .
j_gene: TRBJ2-2
CDR3aa: CASRQQGAGELFF
CDR3nt: TGTGCCAGCAGGCAACAAGGGGCCGGGGAGCTGTTTTTT

abundance: .
v_gene: TRBV19
d_gene: .
j_gene: TRBJ2-7
CDR3aa: CASSSQGYEQYF
CDR3nt: TGTGCCAGTAGTAGCCAGGGGTACGAGCAGTACTTC

abundance: .
v_gene: TRBV5-1
d_gene: .
j_gene: TRBJ1-1
CDR3aa: CASSLGATGNTEAFF
CDR3nt: TGCGCCAGCAGCTTAGGGGCCACAGGGAACACTGAAGCTTTCTTT

abundance: .
v_gene: TRBV12-3/TRBV12-4
d_gene: .
j_gene: TRBJ1-5
CDR3aa: CASSFGVKGAQHF
CDR3nt: TGTGCCAGCAGTTTCGGGGTCAAGGGAGCCCAGCATTTT

abundance: .
v_gene: TRBV27
d_gene: .
j_gene: TRBJ1-1
CDR3aa: CASSLGRNTEAFF
CDR3nt: TGTGCCAGCAGTTTAGGCAGAAACACTGAAGCTTTCTTT

abundance: .
v_gene: TRBV2
d_gene: TRBD1
j_gene: TRBJ2-2
CDR3aa: CASSRQGADTGELFF
CDR3nt: TGTGCCAGCAGTAGACAGGGGGCTGACACCGGGGAGCTGTTTTTT

abundance: .
v_gene: TRBV27
d_gene: TRBD2
j_gene: TRBJ2-3
CDR3aa: CASSPIGGAGGGRTQYF
CDR3nt: TGTGCCAGCAGCCCCATCGGCGGCGCGGGGGGTGGGCGTACGCAGTATTTT

abundance: .
v_gene: TRBV28
d_gene: .
j_gene: TRBJ1-2
CDR3aa: CASSSGGGDGYTF
CDR3nt: TGTGCCAGCAGCTCGGGGGGCGGGGATGGCTACACCTTC